These T cell receptor beta chains were read from a single sample in a study of early T cells in non-severe SARS-CoV-2 infection. MiXCR, applied by TCRdb to the 5' RACE reads, yields one record per CDR3 protein. Found here are tens of thousands of distinct CDR3 sequences, 10% to 15% of them singletons; the top ten hold approximately 4.7%. Sequenced input: whole blood. The receptors come from an adult who was a healthcare worker with PCR-confirmed SARS-CoV-2 infection or an uninfected control (not recorded which). Both conserved end residues are part of each CDR3. The D gene is left open where the match is weak.

v_gene	len	j_gene	d_gene	CDR3aa
TRBV2	13	TRBJ1-1	NA	CASSEDTNTEAFF
TRBV6-6	15	TRBJ2-3	TRBD1	CASSLYRGSTDTQYF
TRBV24-1	18	TRBJ2-1	TRBD2	CATSDSRLAGGVVNEQFF
TRBV7-9	15	TRBJ2-1	TRBD2	CASSLLAGGYNEQFF
TRBV15	17	TRBJ1-1	NA	CATSSRQGLGLGTEAFF
TRBV12-3/TRBV12-4	17	TRBJ2-1	NA	CASSPSYSDRFYNEQFF
TRBV2	15	TRBJ2-2	TRBD1	CASRGTTGDTGELFF
TRBV28	13	TRBJ1-1	TRBD1	CASRGTGFAEAFF
TRBV29-1	14	TRBJ1-3	NA	CSVEGGRSGNTIYF
TRBV5-1	16	TRBJ1-1	NA	CASSLYGSIMNTEAFF
TRBV10-2	15	TRBJ2-1	TRBD2	CATREGRRSYNEQFF
TRBV2	18	TRBJ2-2	TRBD2	CASSGQAGAILNTGELFF
TRBV20-1	13	TRBJ2-7	TRBD1	CSAVWDRGPEQYF
TRBV20-1	13	TRBJ2-1	NA	CSAWGASYNEQFF
TRBV20-1	16	TRBJ2-1	TRBD2	CSARDEAGGDYNEQFF
TRBV11-2	15	TRBJ2-5	NA	CASSLQGHGQETQYF
TRBV29-1	15	TRBJ1-1	NA	CSVGVTGSLNTEAFF
TRBV5-4	14	TRBJ2-2	NA	CASSLGGTPTRLFF
TRBV5-1	13	TRBJ1-2	NA	CASNPGTDDGYTF
TRBV4-1	14	TRBJ1-2	NA	CASSQPQLGYGYTF
TRBV20-1	12	TRBJ1-1	NA	CSARERGVVAFF
TRBV3-1	15	TRBJ1-1	NA	CASSQGGGLNTEAFF
TRBV9	17	TRBJ2-5	TRBD1	CASSTHPPGQEGETQYF
TRBV10-3	12	TRBJ2-7	NA	CAISAGGDEQYF
TRBV10-1	15	TRBJ1-1	TRBD1	CASSPGQGVNTEAFF
TRBV3-1	15	TRBJ1-6	NA	CASSQEPGLGSPLHF
TRBV30	13	TRBJ2-7	NA	CAWSRGNSYEQYF
TRBV12-3/TRBV12-4	14	TRBJ2-5	TRBD1	CASSPTGGGQTQYF
TRBV27	17	TRBJ2-1	TRBD2	CASSGGTSGGDYNEQFF
TRBV11-1	13	TRBJ1-5	NA	CASSLARDQPQHF
TRBV29-1	15	TRBJ2-7	NA	CSVQPGPFESYEQYF
TRBV7-9	15	TRBJ1-1	NA	CASSLDGQRTTEAFF
TRBV14	14	TRBJ2-3	NA	CASSQGYSTDTQYF
TRBV3-1	13	TRBJ1-1	NA	CASSQDMHTEAFF
TRBV7-6	15	TRBJ1-1	TRBD1	CASSRRQGGNTEAFF
TRBV9	16	TRBJ1-4	TRBD1	CASSVQGVPTNEKLFF
TRBV11-2	16	TRBJ2-7	TRBD2	CASSPYSGADTYEQYF
TRBV6-5	15	TRBJ1-2	NA	CASSYSRGASYGYTF
TRBV18	16	TRBJ1-2	TRBD1	CASSPPGTGANYGYTF
TRBV4-1	15	TRBJ1-6	NA	CASSQKRDPNSPLHF
TRBV20-1	14	TRBJ2-5	TRBD2	CSARLWGGGETQYF